One sample yielded the 27 T cell receptor beta chains listed below, sequenced in a study of siplizumab effects on memory and regulatory T cells. Sequencing used immunoSEQ multiplex PCR; TCRdb keeps in-frame clones, though not all of them. The sample holds around 58,000 clones, over 65% seen once. The sample taken for sequencing was memory CD4+ T cells sorted from blood. These TCRs come from a human donor in good health.

This clone was recorded only once. The rearrangement links TRBV28 to TRBJ1-2; 8 nucleotides agree with TRBD1. Germline V gene data show CDR1 as MDHEN and CDR2 as SYDVKM. The CDR3 totals 13 residues. The V segment lost 6 bases and the J segment 4 bases; nucleotides outside the gene matches: 4. The CDR3 DNA follows: TGTGCCAGCAGAACAGGGGGAGTCTATGGCTACACCTTC. Protein: CASRTGGVYGYTF.

This chain joins TRBV10-3 and TRBJ1-1; D is ambiguous. V lost 4 bases to trimming and J lost 11 bases, with 14 bases between them. CDR1 is ENHRY and CDR2 is SYGVKD in the germline V gene. The CDR3 totals 12 residues. DNA of the CDR3: TGTGCCATCAGTGGGAGTCGCGCGGAGGCTTTCTTT. Protein product: CAISGSRAEAFF.

This sequence joins TRBV5-4 and TRBJ2-7, with TRBD1 matching over 10 bases. The CDR3 runs 14 residues. Looked up from germline, CDR1 is SGHNT and CDR2 is YYREEE (reference sequence). V was pared by 3 bases and J by 7 bases, with 7 bases of the junction left unmatched. The CDR3 bases are TGTGCCAGCAGCTCACGACAGGGGGCAGAAGAGCAGTACTTC. Protein: CASSSRQGAEEQYF.

In its sample, this clone was seen a few times. This chain joins TRBV23-1 and TRBJ2-5; D ambiguous. TRBV23-1 is identified as an open reading frame with a role that is uncertain. V shed 0 bases and J shed 5 bases, with 4 bases lying between them. This CDR3 contains 12 residues. CDR3 sequence: CASSQSGETQYF. CDR3 bases: TGCGCCAGCAGTCAATCAGGGGAGACCCAGTACTTC.

This chain joins TRBV12-5 and TRBJ1-4, with a possible D match to TRBD1 (5 bases). Trimming took 2 bases from V and 0 from J, leaving 22 bases between them. The CDR3 extends over 20 amino acids. CDR1 LGHNT and CDR2 FRNRAP come from the germline V gene. The CDR3 DNA is TGTGCTAGTGGTTTGTCACTGGGACGGGACTTAGCAGCAACTAATGAAAAACTGTTTTTT. This translates into CASGLSLGRDLAATNEKLFF.

This sequence joins TRBV6-1 and TRBJ1-5; TRBD1 matches at 8 bases. Germline CDR1 and CDR2: MNHNS and SASEGT. V lost 4 bases to trimming and J lost 5 bases; unmatched junction nucleotides: 13. The CDR3 length is 17 residues. The CDR3 reads CASSGEGMTGAYQPQHF. CDR3 in DNA: TGTGCCAGCAGTGGGGAGGGAATGACAGGGGCTTATCAGCCCCAGCATTTT.

V usage is TRBV5-1 and J usage is TRBJ2-7; D not resolved. The CDR3 is 15 residues long. Germline-derived CDR1 and CDR2 are SGHRS and YFSETQ. V gave up 0 bases and J gave up 6 bases, with 16 bases separating them. In DNA, the CDR3 is TGCGCCAGCAGCTTGGCAGGACGTCGGCCAGGCGAGCAGTACTTC. This encodes CASSLAGRRPGEQYF.

V gene TRBV6-5 combines with J gene TRBJ1-2; 8 bases are a match to TRBD1. Losses at the gene ends were 6 bases for V and 3 bases for J; bases not matched to a gene: 3. This CDR3 spans 13 amino acids. Germline CDR1 reads MNHEY; CDR2 reads SVGAGI. CDR3 amino acids: CASSMTGDYGYTF. The DNA for the CDR3 is TGTGCCAGCAGCATGACAGGGGACTATGGCTACACCTTC.

The chain joins TRBV7-3 to TRBJ2-6; D call uncertain. Per the germline V gene, CDR1 is SGHTA and CDR2 is FQGTGA. The CDR3 runs to 16 residues. V dropped 3 bases and J dropped 0 bases, with 9 bases sitting between them. CDR3: CASSFTGNSGANVLTF. CDR3 in DNA: TGTGCCAGCAGCTTTACTGGGAACTCTGGGGCCAACGTCCTGACTTTC.

J is TRBJ1-5 and V is TRBV30, with 8 bases fitting TRBD1. Germline CDR1 and CDR2: GTSNPN and SVGIG (reference sequence). This CDR3 is built from 21 residues. With V trimmed by 0 bases and J by 5 bases, 24 bases remained unmatched. CDR3 amino acids: CAWSVRRSGQGARLEDQPQHF. The CDR3 DNA follows: TGTGCCTGGAGTGTAAGGCGGTCGGGGCAGGGGGCGAGGTTAGAGGATCAGCCCCAGCATTTT.

V usage is TRBV6-5 and J usage is TRBJ1-4, with TRBD1 as a possible D gene (5 bases). Trimming cost V 2 bases and J 5 bases, with 12 bases left between them. The CDR3 loop spans 15 amino acids. The germline gives CDR1 MNHEY, CDR2 SVGAGI. The CDR3 spells CASSYVLGPNEKLFF. The CDR3 bases are TGTGCCAGCAGTTACGTTTTGGGGCCGAATGAAAAACTGTTTTTT.

DNA of the CDR3: TGTGCCAGCAAGAAGGAGGGGGCGAGTCTCGATGGCTACACCTTC. Protein product: CASKKEGASLDGYTF. The rearrangement uses TRBV2 and TRBJ1-2; 7 bases map to TRBD1. CDR1 is SNHLY and CDR2 is FYNNEI in the germline V gene. V shed 7 bases, J shed 6 bases, and the junction held 14 bases outside the gene matches. This CDR3 is 15 amino acids long.

This chain connects TRBV5-6 to TRBJ2-1, with 8 bases lining up with TRBD2. Germline CDR1 SGHDT, CDR2 YYEEEE. This CDR3 has 16 amino acids. The junction had 11 bases not matched to a gene; V was cut back by 4 bases and J by 5 bases. The CDR3 coding sequence is TGTGCCAGCAGCATAGTATTGGGACTAGGGAACAATGAGCAGTTCTTC. Translating gives CASSIVLGLGNNEQFF.

The J gene is TRBJ1-2, the V gene TRBV7-2; tentative D call: TRBD1 (5 bases). The ends were cut back, 3 bases at V and 7 bases at J, with 9 bases in the middle. Per germline, CDR1 SGHTA and CDR2 FQGNSA. This CDR3 spans 12 amino acids. CDR3 bases: TGTGCCAGCAGCTTCGGGACGAGTGGCTACACCTTC. Amino acids: CASSFGTSGYTF.

This clone was picked up one time. This chain uses TRBV7-9 with TRBJ2-7; a possible D gene is TRBD1 (5 bases). This CDR3 has 13 amino acids. V was clipped by 1 base and J by 3 bases, with 7 bases between them. Germline loops: CDR1 SEHNR, CDR2 FQNEAQ (reference sequence). The CDR3 bases are TGTGCCAGCAGCTTAGGCAGGGACTACGAGCAGTACTTC. As protein: CASSLGRDYEQYF.

This clone came up once. The chain couples TRBV7-2 to TRBJ2-5, with 7 positions matching TRBD2. The CDR3 consists of 13 residues. Germline CDR1 reads SGHTA; CDR2 reads FQGNSA. J was trimmed by 4 bases and V by 5 bases; bases with no gene match: 4. The CDR3 reads CASSPWGGETQYF. The DNA of the CDR3 is TGTGCCAGCAGCCCTTGGGGGGGAGAGACCCAGTACTTC.

This clone was counted a single time. The chain combines TRBV9 with TRBJ2-1, with TRBD2 matching 8 bases. With 3 bases clipped from V and 7 bases from J, the junction kept 15 bases outside the gene matches. Germline CDR1 reads SGDLS; CDR2 reads YYNGEE. The CDR3 totals 17 residues. This CDR3 reads CASSASGPGLGSNEQFF. The CDR3 nucleotides read TGTGCCAGCAGCGCCTCAGGTCCGGGACTAGGCTCAAATGAGCAGTTCTTC.

This clone was detected once. The chain has TRBV11-2 and TRBJ2-5; no definite D call. The germline V and J ends were trimmed by 2 bases and 1 base, with 8 bases remaining between them. Looked up from germline, CDR1 is SGHAT and CDR2 is FQNNGV. The CDR3 loop spans 14 amino acids. This CDR3 reads CASSLSGSQETQYF. The CDR3 region has the DNA TGTGCCAGCAGCTTATCTGGCTCCCAAGAGACCCAGTACTTC.

The table lists this clone with a few counts. The V call is TRBV18, the J call TRBJ2-3, with no clear D. Trimming shortened V by 7 bases and J by 1 base, and 15 bases separated the two germline ends. The CDR3 is 15 residues long. CDR1 and CDR2 from the germline V gene are KGHSH and LQKENI. The CDR3 region is CASCEQSWGTDTQYF. As DNA, the CDR3 is TGTGCCAGCTGTGAACAGTCTTGGGGCACAGATACGCAGTATTTT.

The chain links TRBV11-3 to TRBJ2-3; the match to TRBD2 covers 9 bases. The CDR3 spans 14 residues. The V segment lost 3 bases and the J segment 8 bases; nucleotides outside the gene matches: 6. CDR1 is SGHNT and CDR2 is YENEEA in the germline V gene. CDR3 bases: TGTGCCAGCAGCTTCGGCGGGAGGGCCGTTACGCAGTATTTT. Protein sequence: CASSFGGRAVTQYF.

The J gene is TRBJ2-1, the V gene TRBV5-1, with D perhaps TRBD2 (7 bases). Trimming left V 3 bases short and J 9 bases short, with 19 bases between. Germline lookup yields CDR1 SGHRS and CDR2 YFSETQ. This CDR3 contains 15 residues. CDR3 sequence (DNA): TGCGCCAGCAGCTCCTCGTCGGGGGGCCAGGTTGAGCAGTTCTTC. It is translated as CASSSSSGGQVEQFF.

This chain joins TRBV4-1 and TRBJ2-1; 9 bases match TRBD2. J gave up 8 bases and V 4 bases, and 15 bases lay outside the gene matches. This CDR3 comprises 17 residues. Looked up from germline, CDR1 is MGHRA and CDR2 is YSYEKL. The CDR3 DNA is TGCGCCAGCAGCCGGCAGGACTTGTTGGTAGCGGGAGATGAGCAGTTCTTC. Its protein is CASSRQDLLVAGDEQFF.

The J gene is TRBJ1-2, the V gene TRBV19; D may be TRBD1 (5 bases). Germline values: CDR1 LNHDA, CDR2 SQIVND (reference sequence). This CDR3 has 14 residues. V lost 4 bases and J 6 bases, leaving 15 bases between the germline ends. CDR3 sequence: CASSTTWDGNGYTF. CDR3 bases: TGTGCCAGTAGTACCACCTGGGACGGGAATGGCTACACCTTC.

The chain carries TRBV6-1 and TRBJ2-7, with D possibly matching TRBD1 (6 bases). This CDR3 has 15 amino acids. Germline values: CDR1 MNHNS, CDR2 SASEGT. V lost 4 bases and J 0 bases, leaving 13 bases between the germline ends. CDR3 in DNA: TGTGCCAGCAGTGTAGGGGGTGCAATCTCCTACGAGCAGTACTTC. Translation gives CASSVGGAISYEQYF.

This clone was counted between two and nine times. V gene TRBV2 combines with J gene TRBJ1-2, with a weak D call TRBD1 (5 bases). Germline lookup yields CDR1 SNHLY and CDR2 FYNNEI. There are 13 residues in the CDR3. V lost 9 bases to trimming and J lost 2 bases, with 13 bases between them. For the CDR3, the DNA is TGTGCCAGTACGGCAGGGAGCAACTATGGCTACACCTTC. Amino acid sequence: CASTAGSNYGYTF.

The chain combines TRBV4-1 with TRBJ1-2; D is uncertain. The CDR3 runs to 14 residues. Trimming took 4 bases from V and 2 from J, leaving 11 bases between them. The germline gives CDR1 MGHRA, CDR2 YSYEKL. CDR3 bases: TGCGCCAGCAGCCCCCACGTAGGGAACTATGGCTACACCTTC. As protein: CASSPHVGNYGYTF.

This rearrangement joins TRBV5-8 to TRBJ2-2; 10 bases line up with TRBD2. V shed 1 base, J shed 7 bases, and the junction held 4 bases outside the gene matches. The CDR3 sequence is 15 residues long. CDR1 is SGHTS and CDR2 is YDEGEE in the germline V gene. CDR3 loop: CASSLTSGDRGELFF. The CDR3 bases are TGTGCCAGCAGCTTGACTAGCGGGGACCGCGGGGAGCTGTTTTTT.